These 14 T cell receptor beta chains originate from one sample sequenced in a study of T cell responses to AZD1222 COVID-19 vaccine. Libraries were prepared by immunoSEQ multiplex PCR; TCRdb keeps only in-frame clonotypes and omits some of them. This sample has around 180,000 clones, with 85% to 95% found just once. This specimen was peripheral blood, taken 28 days after the second AZD1222 dose. The source is an adult who received the AZD1222 COVID-19 vaccine.

This chain links TRBV3-1 (or the pseudogene TRBV3-2) with TRBJ2-5, with TRBD2 matching 9 bases. The V gene end was trimmed by 1 base and the J gene end by 4 bases; junction bases not matched to a gene: 13. This CDR3 contains 18 residues. In germline, CDR1 is LGHDT, CDR2 YNNKEL (reference sequence). CDR3 residues: CASSQAGRRAGGRETQYF. In nucleotides, the CDR3 is TGTGCCAGCAGCCAAGCGGGACGCCGGGCGGGGGGGCGAGAGACCCAGTACTTC.

The rearrangement joins TRBV27 to TRBJ2-3; possibly TRBD1 for D (6 bases). V was trimmed by 3 bases and J by 2 bases, leaving 15 bases between them. This CDR3 spans 16 amino acids. CDR1 is MNHEY, CDR2 SMNVEV, per germline (reference sequence). In DNA, the CDR3 is TGTGCCAGCAGTTTCCAGACAGGTCGGGACACAGATACGCAGTATTTT. Its translation: CASSFQTGRDTDTQYF.

The chain links TRBV6-5 to TRBJ1-2; 8 bases map to TRBD1. The CDR3 extends over 15 amino acids. The V gene end was trimmed by 0 bases and the J gene end by 7 bases; junction bases not matched to a gene: 7. Per germline, CDR1 MNHEY and CDR2 SVGAGI. CDR3 sequence (DNA): TGTGCCAGCAGTTACTCTCCCCAGGGGGCGGCTGGCTACACCTTC. The encoded protein is CASSYSPQGAAGYTF.

The J gene is TRBJ1-2, the V gene TRBV7-8; D might be TRBD1 (6 bases). The germline V gene encodes CDR1 SGHVS and CDR2 FQNEAQ. Trimming took off 0 bases at V and 8 bases at J, with 10 bases between the two ends. This CDR3 contains 13 residues. CDR3 region: CASSLAWGGGYTF. In DNA, the CDR3 is TGTGCCAGCAGCTTAGCGTGGGGGGGCGGCTACACCTTC.

For the CDR3, the DNA is TGTGCCAGCAGCCCCTTCTTTCCAGGGGTCGGGGAAAAACTGTTTTTT. Protein: CASSPFFPGVGEKLFF. The chain couples TRBV3-1 (or the pseudogene TRBV3-2) to TRBJ1-4; tentative D call: TRBD1 (6 bases). V was trimmed by 4 bases and J by 8 bases, leaving 20 bases between them. The CDR3 spans 16 residues. Germline CDR1 and CDR2: LGHDT and YNNKEL (reference sequence).

The chain is built from TRBV24-1 and TRBJ2-5, with D uncertain. The CDR3 covers 13 residues. The V end was cut by 4 bases, the J end by 5 bases, with 10 bases between. In germline, CDR1 is KGHDR, CDR2 SFDVKD. This chain's CDR3 is CATSDSLWETQYF. CDR3 bases: TGTGCCACCAGTGACAGCCTCTGGGAGACCCAGTACTTC.

The chain has TRBV5-1 and TRBJ1-4; 7 nucleotides line up with TRBD1. The CDR3 runs to 15 residues. The junction had 8 bases not matched to a gene; V was cut back by 3 bases and J by 6 bases. Germline V CDR1 and CDR2: SGHRS, YFSETQ. The CDR3: CASSSGDRQDEKLFF. The CDR3 DNA reads as TGCGCCAGCAGCTCGGGGGACAGACAAGATGAAAAACTGTTTTTT.

The chain uses TRBV28 and TRBJ2-7; D unclear. Per the germline V gene, CDR1 is MDHEN and CDR2 is SYDVKM. Trimming removed 0 bases from V and 3 bases from J, with 9 bases in between. This CDR3 has 14 residues. CDR3 region: CASSLWAESYEQYF. CDR3 sequence (DNA): TGTGCCAGCAGTTTATGGGCGGAGAGCTACGAGCAGTACTTC.

The rearrangement links TRBV18 to TRBJ1-5; D is ambiguous. V lost 2 bases and J 3 bases, leaving 14 bases between the germline ends. The CDR3 length is 16 residues. Germline lookup yields CDR1 KGHSH and CDR2 LQKENI. CDR3 residues: CASSPGLGNNNQPQHF. DNA of the CDR3: TGTGCCAGCTCACCAGGTTTGGGGAATAACAATCAGCCCCAGCATTTT.

The rearrangement links TRBV7-3 to TRBJ1-2, with 7 bases matching TRBD1. V trimming: 1 base; J trimming: 4 bases; junction bases outside the gene matches: 6. Germline V gene data show CDR1 as SGHTA and CDR2 as FQGTGA. The length of the CDR3 is 15 residues. The CDR3 DNA reads as TGTGCCAGCAGCTTAAATGGCAGGGGGGGCTATGGCTACACCTTC. Translating gives CASSLNGRGGYGYTF.

This chain links TRBV6-2 or TRBV6-3 with TRBJ2-3; D is possibly TRBD2 (5 bases). Germline assignment: CDR1 MNHEY and CDR2 SVGEGT. CDR3 length equals 16 residues. The V and J ends lost 5 bases and 6 bases respectively, with 21 bases between them. The CDR3 nucleotides are TGTGCCAGCAGTCGCTTGGGCGGGCGCGGGTCCGATACGCAGTATTTT. It yields the protein CASSRLGGRGSDTQYF.

The V call is TRBV11-1, the J call TRBJ2-3; D gene ambiguous. The CDR3 length is 14 residues. The V end was cut by 4 bases, the J end by 0 bases, with 8 bases between. Germline V gene data show CDR1 as SGHAT and CDR2 as FQDESV (reference sequence). The chain's CDR3 is CASSSPISTDTQYF. The CDR3 nucleotides read TGTGCCAGCAGCTCACCTATAAGCACAGATACGCAGTATTTT. Using reference TRBV11-1 and TRBJ2-3 for the parts outside the CDR3, the full variable domain is EAEVAQSPRYKITEKSQAVAFWCDPISGHATLYWYRQILGQGPELLVQFQDESVVDDSQLPKDRFSAERLKGVDSTLKIQPAELGDSAMYLCASSSPISTDTQYFGPGTRLTVL.

The chain links TRBV5-8 to TRBJ1-5; a weak D match, TRBD1 (5 bases). CDR1 is SGHTS and CDR2 is YDEGEE in the germline V gene. There are 16 residues in the CDR3. V lost 4 bases and J 3 bases, leaving 17 bases between the germline ends. The CDR3 sequence is CASSIDRRVVNQPQHF. In nucleotides, the CDR3 is TGTGCCAGCAGCATTGACAGAAGAGTTGTCAATCAGCCCCAGCATTTT. Using reference TRBV5-8 and TRBJ1-5 for the parts outside the CDR3, the full variable domain is EAGVTQSPTHLIKTRGQQATLRCSPISGHTSVYWYQQALGLGLQFLLWYDEGEERNRGNFPPRFSGRQFPNYSSELNVNALELEDSALYLCASSIDRRVVNQPQHFGDGTRLSIL.

V and J are TRBV28 and TRBJ1-2; D ambiguous. This CDR3 contains 15 residues. Trimming pared 4 bases from V and 4 bases from J, leaving 16 bases between. The V gene's germline CDR1 is MDHEN and CDR2 SYDVKM. The CDR3 DNA sequence: TGTGCCAGCAGTTCCCCCCGCAGGTTCGGCTATGGCTACACCTTC. Protein sequence: CASSSPRRFGYGYTF.